Below, 9 T cell receptor beta chains from the same sample are listed, as sequenced in a study of blood T cell repertoires in COVID-19. Some clones are missing from TCRdb's copy, which holds only in-frame ones; the method was immunoSEQ multiplex PCR. The sample holds some 40,000 clones; more than 90% are singletons and the top ten take around 0.34%. Sequencing was done on a sample of peripheral blood. The receptors come from a man aged 45-60 years with COVID-19, enrolled during active disease.

This clone appeared once. The chain has TRBV6-1 and TRBJ2-7, with 7 bases fitting TRBD1. There are 15 residues in the CDR3. CDR1 MNHNS and CDR2 SASEGT come from the germline V gene. V gave up 1 base and J gave up 2 bases; unmatched junction bases: 5. The CDR3 DNA sequence: TGTGCCAGCAGTGAAGGGACAGGAGGCACCTACGAGCAGTACTTC. Translating gives CASSEGTGGTYEQYF.

This clone was picked up one time. This chain uses TRBV18 with TRBJ1-6, with D perhaps TRBD1 (6 bases). CDR3 length: 15 residues. Germline CDR1 KGHSH, CDR2 LQKENI. The V and J ends lost 5 bases and 7 bases respectively, with 15 bases between them. This CDR3 is CASSSRPGDNSPLHF. The CDR3 nucleotides read TGTGCCAGCTCATCCCGGCCAGGGGACAATTCACCCCTCCACTTT.

This clone was picked up one time. The chain employs TRBV6-6 and TRBJ2-7; D might be TRBD1 (5 bases). The CDR3 is made up of 11 amino acids. Looked up from germline, CDR1 is MNHNY and CDR2 is SVGAGI (reference sequence). The V end was cut by 8 bases, the J end by 7 bases, with 12 bases between. DNA of the CDR3: TGTGCCAGCGGACAACAGAGGGAGCAGTACTTC. Amino acids: CASGQQREQYF.

The chain joins TRBV5-4 to TRBJ1-2, with TRBD1 matching over 10 bases. Unmatched junction bases numbered 8, after V lost 4 bases and J lost 5 bases. Per germline, CDR1 SGHNT and CDR2 YYREEE (reference sequence). This CDR3 has 15 residues. The CDR3 region is CASSLMGQGRYGYTF. The CDR3 region has the DNA TGTGCCAGCAGCCTTATGGGACAGGGGAGGTATGGCTACACCTTC.

The chain uses TRBV7-6 and TRBJ2-7, with 7 bases aligning to TRBD2. V lost 5 bases and J lost 6; bases outside the gene matches: 10. The CDR3 extends over 14 amino acids. Germline V gene lookup returns CDR1 SGHVS and CDR2 FNYEAQ. CDR3 amino acids: CASSPRLREGEQYF. CDR3 sequence (DNA): TGTGCCAGCAGCCCAAGACTCAGGGAGGGCGAGCAGTACTTC.

This chain joins TRBV21-1 and TRBJ2-7; TRBD2 is taken as the D call from the table, unchecked against the DNA. TRBV21-1 has pseudogene status. This CDR3 is 17 amino acids long. This CDR3 reads CASSLGLAGGSHYEQYF. CDR3 nucleotide sequence: TGTGCCAGCAGTTTAGGACTAGCGGGAGGGTCCCACTACGAGCAGTACTTC.

The chain joins TRBV25-1 to TRBJ2-7; D is unclear. The CDR3 runs to 14 residues. Between the trimmed V and J ends, which lost 6 bases and 2 bases, there was a span of 14 bases. Per the germline V gene, CDR1 is MGHDK and CDR2 is SYGVNS. The CDR3 spells CASRGAQSTYEQYF. CDR3 nucleotide sequence: TGTGCCAGCAGGGGCGCCCAGTCTACCTACGAGCAGTACTTC.

The chain couples TRBV13 to TRBJ2-7, with TRBD2 matching over 15 bases. CDR1 is PRHDT, CDR2 FYEKMQ, per germline (reference sequence). J gave up 2 bases and V 4 bases, and 6 bases lay outside the gene matches. The CDR3 sequence is 17 residues long. This CDR3 reads CASSSAGLAGGTYEQYF. The CDR3 DNA reads TGTGCCAGCAGCTCGGCAGGACTAGCGGGAGGGACCTACGAGCAGTACTTC.

DNA of the CDR3: TGTGCCAGCAGCAATGCGGACAGTCGGGACATTCAGTACTTC. Translating gives CASSNADSRDIQYF. The chain employs TRBV21-1 and TRBJ2-4; TRBD1, the D gene given by the table, was not confirmed from the DNA. TRBV21-1 is flagged as a pseudogene. The CDR3 is 14 amino acids.